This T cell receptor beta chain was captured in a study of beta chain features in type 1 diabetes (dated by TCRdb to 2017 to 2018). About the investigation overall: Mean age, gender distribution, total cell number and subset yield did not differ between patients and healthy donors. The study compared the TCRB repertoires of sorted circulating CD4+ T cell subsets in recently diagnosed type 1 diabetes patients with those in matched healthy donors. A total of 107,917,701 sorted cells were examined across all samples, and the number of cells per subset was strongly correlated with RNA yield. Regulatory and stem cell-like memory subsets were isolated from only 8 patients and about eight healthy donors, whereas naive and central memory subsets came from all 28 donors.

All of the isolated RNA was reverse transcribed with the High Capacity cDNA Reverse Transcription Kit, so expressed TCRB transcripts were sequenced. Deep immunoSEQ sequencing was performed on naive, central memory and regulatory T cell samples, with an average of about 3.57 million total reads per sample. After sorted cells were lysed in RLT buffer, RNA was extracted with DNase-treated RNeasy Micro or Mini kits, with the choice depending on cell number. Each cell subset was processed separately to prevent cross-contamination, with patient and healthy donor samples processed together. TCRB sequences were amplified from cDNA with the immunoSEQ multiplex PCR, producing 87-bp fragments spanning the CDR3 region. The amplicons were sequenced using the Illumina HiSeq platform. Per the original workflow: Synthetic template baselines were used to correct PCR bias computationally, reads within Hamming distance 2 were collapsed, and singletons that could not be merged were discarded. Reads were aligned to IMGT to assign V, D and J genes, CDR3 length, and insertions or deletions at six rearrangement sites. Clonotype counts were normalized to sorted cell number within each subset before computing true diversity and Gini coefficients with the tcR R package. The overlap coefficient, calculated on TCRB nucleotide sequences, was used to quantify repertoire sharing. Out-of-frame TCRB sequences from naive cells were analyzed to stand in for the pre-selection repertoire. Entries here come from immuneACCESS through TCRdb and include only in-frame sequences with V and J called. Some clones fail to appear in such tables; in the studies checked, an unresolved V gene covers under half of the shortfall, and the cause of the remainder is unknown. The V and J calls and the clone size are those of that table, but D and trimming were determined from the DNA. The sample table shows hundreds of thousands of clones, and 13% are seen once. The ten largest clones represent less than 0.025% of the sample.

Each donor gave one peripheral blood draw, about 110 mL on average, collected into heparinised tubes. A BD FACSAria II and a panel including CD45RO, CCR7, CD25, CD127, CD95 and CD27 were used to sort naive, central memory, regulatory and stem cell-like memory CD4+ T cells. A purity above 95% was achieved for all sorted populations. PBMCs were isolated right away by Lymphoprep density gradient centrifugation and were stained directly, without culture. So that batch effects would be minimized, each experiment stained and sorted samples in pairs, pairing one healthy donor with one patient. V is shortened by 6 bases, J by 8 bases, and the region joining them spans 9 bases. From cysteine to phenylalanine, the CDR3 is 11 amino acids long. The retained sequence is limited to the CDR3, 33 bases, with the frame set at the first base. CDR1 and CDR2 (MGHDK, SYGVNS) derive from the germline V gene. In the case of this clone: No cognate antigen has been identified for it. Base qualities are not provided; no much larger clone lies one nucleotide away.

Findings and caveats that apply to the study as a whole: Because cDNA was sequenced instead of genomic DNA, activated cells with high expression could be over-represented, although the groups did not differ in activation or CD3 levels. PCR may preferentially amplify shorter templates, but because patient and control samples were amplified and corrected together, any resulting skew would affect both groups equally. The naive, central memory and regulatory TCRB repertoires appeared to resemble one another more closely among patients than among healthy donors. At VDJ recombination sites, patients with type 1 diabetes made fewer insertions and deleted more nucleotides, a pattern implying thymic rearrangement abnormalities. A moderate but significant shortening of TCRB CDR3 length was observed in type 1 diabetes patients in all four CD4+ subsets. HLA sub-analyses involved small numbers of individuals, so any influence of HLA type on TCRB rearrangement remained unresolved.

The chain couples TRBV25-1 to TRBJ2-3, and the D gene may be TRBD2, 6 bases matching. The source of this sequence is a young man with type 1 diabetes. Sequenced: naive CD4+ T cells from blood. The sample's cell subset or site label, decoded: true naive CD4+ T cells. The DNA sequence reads TGTGCCAGCAGGGGGGAGGCTACGCAGTATTTT. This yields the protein CASRGEATQYF. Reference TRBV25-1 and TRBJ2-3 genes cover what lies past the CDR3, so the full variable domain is EADIYQTPRYLVIGTGKKITLECSQTMGHDKMYWYQQDPGMELHLIHYSYGVNSTEKGDLSSESTVSRIRTEHFPLTLESARPSHTSQYLCASRGEATQYFGPGTRLTVL.